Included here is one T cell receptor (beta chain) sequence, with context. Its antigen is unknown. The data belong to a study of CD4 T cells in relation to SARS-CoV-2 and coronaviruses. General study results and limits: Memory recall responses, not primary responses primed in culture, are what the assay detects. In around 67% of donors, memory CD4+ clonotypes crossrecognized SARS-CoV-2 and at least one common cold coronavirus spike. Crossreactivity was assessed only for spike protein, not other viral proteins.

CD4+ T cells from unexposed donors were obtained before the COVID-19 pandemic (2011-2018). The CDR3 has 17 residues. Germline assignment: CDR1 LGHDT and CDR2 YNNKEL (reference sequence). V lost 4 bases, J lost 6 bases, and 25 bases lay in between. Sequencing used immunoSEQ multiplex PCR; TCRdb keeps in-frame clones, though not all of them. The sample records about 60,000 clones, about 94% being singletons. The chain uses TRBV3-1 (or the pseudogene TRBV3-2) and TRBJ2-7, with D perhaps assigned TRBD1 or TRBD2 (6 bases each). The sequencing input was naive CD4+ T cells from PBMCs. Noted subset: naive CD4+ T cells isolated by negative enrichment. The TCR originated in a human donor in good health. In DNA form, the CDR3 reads TGTGCCAGCAGCCGGAACTCCCAAGGGGGGAGTCCATTCGAGCAGTACTTC. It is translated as CASSRNSQGGSPFEQYF.